Listed here are 6 T cell receptor beta chains from one sample, sequenced in a study of OX40 agonist ivuxolimab in advanced cancers. Generated by immunoSEQ multiplex PCR, the TCRdb table keeps only in-frame clones and is missing some. This sample has more than 75,000 clones, with 80% to 90% found just once. Sample: CD4+ or CD8+ T cells sorted from blood, taken in a trial of the OX40 agonist ivuxolimab. Every receptor here comes from an adult with an advanced solid tumor such as melanoma, head and neck, liver or kidney cancer.

J is TRBJ1-1 and V is TRBV27; D may be TRBD1 (6 bases). The CDR3 loop spans 13 amino acids. Trimming removed 8 bases at V and 4 bases at J, with 14 bases between. Germline V CDR1 and CDR2: MNHEY, SMNVEV (reference sequence). The DNA of the CDR3 is TGTGCCAGCCGGAGCCACAGGGCCACTGAAGCTTTCTTT. Translated, it gives CASRSHRATEAFF.

The chain combines TRBV6-6 with TRBJ2-5, with D perhaps matching TRBD2 (5 bases). V shed 7 bases and J shed 5 bases, with 17 bases lying between them. CDR3 size: 14 residues. Germline V CDR1 and CDR2: MNHNY, SVGAGI (reference sequence). This CDR3 reads CASKEREVGETQYF. DNA for the CDR3: TGTGCCAGCAAAGAGAGGGAAGTAGGGGAGACCCAGTACTTC.

J is TRBJ2-2 and V is TRBV28; TRBD1 matches at 8 bases. The ends lost 5 bases at V and 6 bases at J; junction bases unmatched: 5. The CDR3 contains 14 residues. Germline loops: CDR1 MDHEN, CDR2 SYDVKM. DNA of the CDR3: TGTGCCAGCAGTGTGGACAGGGTGGCCGGGGAGCTGTTTTTT. Residues: CASSVDRVAGELFF.

The V call is TRBV5-1, the J call TRBJ2-5, with 9 bases that match TRBD2. Unmatched junction bases numbered 8, after V lost 4 bases and J lost 4 bases. CDR3 length: 15 residues. Looked up from germline, CDR1 is SGHRS and CDR2 is YFSETQ. The CDR3 DNA reads TGCGCCAGCAGCCCGCGGCGGGGGGGCCGAGAGACCCAGTACTTC. It specifies CASSPRRGGRETQYF. The full variable domain, with the rest looked up from reference TRBV5-1 and TRBJ2-5, is KAGVTQTPRYLIKTRGQQVTLSCSPISGHRSVSWYQQTPGQGLQFLFEYFSETQRNKGNFPGRFSGRQFSNSRSEMNVSTLELGDSALYLCASSPRRGGRETQYFGPGTRLLVL.

The V and J genes are TRBV28 and TRBJ1-2; D is unclear. Trimming took off 4 bases at V and 7 bases at J, with 13 bases between the two ends. From germline, CDR1 is MDHEN and CDR2 SYDVKM. The CDR3 is 13 residues long. The CDR3 nucleotides are TGTGCCAGCAGTTCTACGGACTCGGGTGGCTACACCTTC. Its protein product is CASSSTDSGGYTF.

The chain is built from TRBV7-9 and TRBJ2-3, with D possibly TRBD2 on 6 matching bases. This CDR3 is built from 13 residues. The germline V gene has CDR1 SEHNR and CDR2 FQNEAQ (reference sequence). Between the trimmed V and J ends, which lost 3 bases and 7 bases, there was a span of 11 bases. The CDR3 region is CASSFGDSNTQYF. In nucleotides, the CDR3 is TGTGCCAGCAGCTTTGGGGACTCAAATACGCAGTATTTT.